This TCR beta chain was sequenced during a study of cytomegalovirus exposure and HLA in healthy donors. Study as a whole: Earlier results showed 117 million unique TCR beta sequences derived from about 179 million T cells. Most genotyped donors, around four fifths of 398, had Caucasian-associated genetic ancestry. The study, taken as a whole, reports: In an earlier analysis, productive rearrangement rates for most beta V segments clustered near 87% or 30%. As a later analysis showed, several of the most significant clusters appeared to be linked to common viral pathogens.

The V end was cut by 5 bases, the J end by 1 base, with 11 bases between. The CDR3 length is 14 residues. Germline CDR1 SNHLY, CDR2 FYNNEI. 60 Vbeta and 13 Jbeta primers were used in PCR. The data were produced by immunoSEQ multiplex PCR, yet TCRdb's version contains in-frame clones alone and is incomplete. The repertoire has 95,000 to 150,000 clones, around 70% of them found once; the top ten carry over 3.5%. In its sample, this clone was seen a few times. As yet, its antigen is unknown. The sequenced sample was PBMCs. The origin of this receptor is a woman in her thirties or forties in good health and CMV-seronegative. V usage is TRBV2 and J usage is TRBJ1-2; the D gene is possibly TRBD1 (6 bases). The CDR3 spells CASSPTGDNYGYTF. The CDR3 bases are TGTGCCAGCAGTCCGACAGGAGATAACTATGGCTACACCTTC.